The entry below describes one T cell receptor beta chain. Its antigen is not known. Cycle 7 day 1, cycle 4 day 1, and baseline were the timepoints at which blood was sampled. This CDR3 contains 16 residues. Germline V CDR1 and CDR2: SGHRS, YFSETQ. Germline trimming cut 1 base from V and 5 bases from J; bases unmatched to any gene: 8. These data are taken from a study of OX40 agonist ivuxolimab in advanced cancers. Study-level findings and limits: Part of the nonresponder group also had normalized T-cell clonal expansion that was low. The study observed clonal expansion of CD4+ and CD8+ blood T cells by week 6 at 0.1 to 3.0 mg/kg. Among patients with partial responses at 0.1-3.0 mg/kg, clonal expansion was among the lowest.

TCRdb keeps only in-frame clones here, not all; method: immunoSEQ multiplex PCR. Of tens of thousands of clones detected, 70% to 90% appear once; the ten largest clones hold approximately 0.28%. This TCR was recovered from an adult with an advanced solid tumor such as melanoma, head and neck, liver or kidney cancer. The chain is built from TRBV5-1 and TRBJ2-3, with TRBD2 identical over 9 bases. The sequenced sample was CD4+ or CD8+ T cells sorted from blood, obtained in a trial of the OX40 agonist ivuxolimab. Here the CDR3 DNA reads TGCGCCAGCAGCTTGTTTGCGGGGGGGCCTAGAGATACGCAGTATTTT. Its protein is CASSLFAGGPRDTQYF.